The 15 T cell receptor beta chains listed next were all sequenced from one sample in a study of control samples from healthy donors and cancer patients. Profiled with immunoSEQ multiplex PCR; TCRdb holds only in-frame clones, not every one. Of roughly 150,000 clones in the sample, 85% to 90% are singletons; the top ten hold approximately 1.7%. The sample comprised blood. These receptors originate from a man younger than 30 in good health.

This rearrangement joins TRBV5-4 to TRBJ2-3; 7 bases match TRBD2. The CDR3 has 15 residues. J was trimmed by 1 base and V by 2 bases; bases with no gene match: 4. Germline V gene sequence: CDR1 SGHNT, CDR2 YYREEE (reference sequence). CDR3 DNA: TGTGCCAGCAGCTTTAGCCTAGCGGGCACAGATACGCAGTATTTT. Translated, it gives CASSFSLAGTDTQYF. The complete variable domain, with remaining parts taken from reference TRBV5-4 and TRBJ2-3, reads ETGVTQSPTHLIKTRGQQVTLRCSSQSGHNTVSWYQQALGQGPQFIFQYYREEENGRGNFPPRFSGLQFPNYSSELNVNALELDDSALYLCASSFSLAGTDTQYFGPGTRLTVL.

The chain links TRBV28 to TRBJ2-6, with a tentative D call TRBD1 (6 bases). Trimming took 5 bases from V and 4 from J, leaving 12 bases between them. Germline CDR1 is MDHEN and CDR2 is SYDVKM. CDR3 length: 15 residues. The CDR3 here is CASSVGAAGANVLTF. In nucleotides, the CDR3 is TGTGCCAGCAGTGTGGGGGCTGCGGGGGCCAACGTCCTGACTTTC.

In its sample, this clone was seen a few times. This chain uses TRBV7-9 with TRBJ2-2; tentative D call: TRBD1 (6 bases). The CDR3 contains 16 residues. CDR1 and CDR2 (germline): SEHNR, FQNEAQ (reference sequence). Trimming pared 5 bases from V and 0 bases from J, leaving 13 bases between. The CDR3 is CASSHRYRANTGELFF. CDR3 in DNA: TGTGCCAGCAGCCACCGCTACAGGGCGAACACCGGGGAGCTGTTTTTT.

The rearrangement links TRBV19 to TRBJ2-3; 7 nucleotides line up with TRBD2. Germline V CDR1 and CDR2: LNHDA, SQIVND (reference sequence). The trim removed 7 bases at V and 5 bases at J, leaving 9 bases unmatched. CDR3 length: 14 amino acids. The CDR3, as DNA: TGTGCCAGTACTATGAGAGCGGGGCTAGATACGCAGTATTTT. As protein: CASTMRAGLDTQYF.

The rearrangement links TRBV11-3 to TRBJ1-1; D is unresolved. Trimming removed 5 bases from V and 1 base from J, with 11 bases in between. Germline V lookup: CDR1 SGHNT, CDR2 YENEEA. The CDR3 runs to 14 residues. The DNA for the CDR3 is TGTGCCAGCAGCGCTAGTCCAGAGAACACTGAAGCTTTCTTT. Translated, it gives CASSASPENTEAFF.

In its sample, this clone was seen once. The chain couples TRBV16 to TRBJ2-2; D is perhaps TRBD1 or TRBD2 (5 bases each). The CDR3 loop spans 16 amino acids. Trimming took 2 bases from V and 6 from J, leaving 16 bases between them. Looked up from germline, CDR1 is KGHSY and CDR2 is FQNENV. CDR3 protein: CASSQRVGEFAGELFF. CDR3 sequence (DNA): TGTGCCAGCAGCCAACGAGTAGGGGAGTTCGCCGGGGAGCTGTTTTTT.

The chain employs TRBV28 and TRBJ1-2; D gene ambiguous. This CDR3 has 11 residues. The germline gives CDR1 MDHEN, CDR2 SYDVKM. Trimming pared 8 bases from V and 6 bases from J, leaving 10 bases between. As DNA, the CDR3 is TGTGCCAGCCTGGAGGAAAATGGCTACACCTTC. Its protein is CASLEENGYTF.

This rearrangement joins TRBV6-2 or TRBV6-3 to TRBJ1-1, with D possibly TRBD1 on 5 matching bases. V lost 6 bases to trimming and J lost 2 bases, with 22 bases between them. The CDR3 runs to 17 residues. Germline V gives CDR1 MNHEY, CDR2 SVGEGT. Here the CDR3 DNA reads TGTGCCAGCAGCCAAATCGGGGCGGGGAATCAAAACACTGAAGCTTTCTTT. Protein: CASSQIGAGNQNTEAFF.

The genes are TRBV30 and TRBJ1-1; D not resolved. Trimming left V 4 bases short and J 4 bases short, with 4 bases between. The CDR3 totals 10 residues. In germline, CDR1 is GTSNPN, CDR2 SVGIG (reference sequence). CDR3 sequence: CAWKLTEAFF. The CDR3 coding sequence is TGTGCCTGGAAACTCACTGAAGCTTTCTTT.

This chain links TRBV28 with TRBJ1-3; 8 nucleotides line up with TRBD1. This CDR3 contains 14 residues. The V gene's germline CDR1 is MDHEN and CDR2 SYDVKM. Trimming took 6 bases from V and 4 from J; bases not matched to a gene: 5. Written as DNA, the CDR3 is TGTGCCAGCAGGCAGGGGGCGGGCGGAAACACCATATATTTT. Amino acids: CASRQGAGGNTIYF.

The chain recombines TRBV24-1 with TRBJ2-1; a possible D gene is TRBD1 (5 bases). V lost 5 bases and J lost 10, with 14 bases in between. In germline, CDR1 is KGHDR, CDR2 SFDVKD. This CDR3 contains 13 residues. The CDR3 reads CATSALGVGEQFF. The CDR3 nucleotides read TGTGCCACCAGTGCCCTAGGGGTCGGAGAGCAGTTCTTC.

The chain joins TRBV27 to TRBJ2-7; 7 bases map to TRBD1. V lost 5 bases, J lost 0 bases, and 10 bases stayed unmatched. The CDR3 contains 16 residues. Germline loops: CDR1 MNHEY, CDR2 SMNVEV (reference sequence). CDR3 loop: CASSTNRGSSSYEQYF. The CDR3 bases are TGTGCCAGCAGTACTAACAGGGGTTCCAGCTCCTACGAGCAGTACTTC.

CDR3 protein: CASSDSGTTSTDTQYF. Written as DNA, the CDR3 is TGTGCCAGCAGTGACTCCGGGACCACTAGCACAGATACGCAGTATTTT. The chain employs TRBV6-4 and TRBJ2-3, with D perhaps being TRBD1 or TRBD2 (5 bases each). Germline V CDR1 and CDR2: MRHNA, SNTAGT. CDR3 length: 16 amino acids. Trimming stripped 0 bases from V and 0 bases from J, with 10 bases between.

The chain links TRBV7-2 to TRBJ2-7, with D maybe TRBD1 (6 bases). The germline CDR1 and CDR2 sequences are SGHTA and FQGNSA. This CDR3 spans 14 amino acids. Trimming took 4 bases from V and 3 from J, leaving 13 bases between them. CDR3 amino acids: CASSSQGFFYEQYF. CDR3 DNA: TGTGCCAGCAGCTCACAGGGTTTTTTCTACGAGCAGTACTTC.

This chain connects TRBV7-9 to TRBJ2-7; D may be TRBD2 (6 bases). The CDR3 length is 15 residues. Germline values: CDR1 SEHNR, CDR2 FQNEAQ (reference sequence). V lost 5 bases to trimming and J lost 5 bases, with 19 bases between them. CDR3 in amino acids: CASSGGTAVYDEQYF. For the CDR3, the DNA is TGTGCCAGCAGCGGGGGGACCGCAGTGTACGACGAGCAGTACTTC.